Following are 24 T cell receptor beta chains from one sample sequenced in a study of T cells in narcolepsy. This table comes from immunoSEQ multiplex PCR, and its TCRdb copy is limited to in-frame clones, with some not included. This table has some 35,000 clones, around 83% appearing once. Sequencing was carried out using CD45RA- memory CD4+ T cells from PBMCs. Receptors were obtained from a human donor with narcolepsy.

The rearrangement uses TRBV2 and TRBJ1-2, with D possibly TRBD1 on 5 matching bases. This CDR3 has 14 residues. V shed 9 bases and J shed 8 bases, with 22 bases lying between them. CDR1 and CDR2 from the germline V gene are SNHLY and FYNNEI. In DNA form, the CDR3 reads TGTGCCAGGAGAACCAGGGATCGATCAGGAGGCTACACCTTC. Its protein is CARRTRDRSGGYTF.

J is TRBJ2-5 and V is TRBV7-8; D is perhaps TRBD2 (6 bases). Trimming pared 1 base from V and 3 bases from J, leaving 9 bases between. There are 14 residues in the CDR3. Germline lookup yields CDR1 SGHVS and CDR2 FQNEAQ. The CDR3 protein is CASSLVSGEETQYF. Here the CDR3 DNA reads TGTGCCAGCAGCTTAGTTAGCGGCGAAGAGACCCAGTACTTC.

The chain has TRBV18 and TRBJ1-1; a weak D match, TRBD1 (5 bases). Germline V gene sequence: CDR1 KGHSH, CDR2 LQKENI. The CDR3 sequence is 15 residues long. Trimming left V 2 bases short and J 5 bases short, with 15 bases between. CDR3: CASSPASQEGTEAFF. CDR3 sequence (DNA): TGTGCCAGCTCACCAGCTAGCCAGGAGGGGACTGAAGCTTTCTTT.

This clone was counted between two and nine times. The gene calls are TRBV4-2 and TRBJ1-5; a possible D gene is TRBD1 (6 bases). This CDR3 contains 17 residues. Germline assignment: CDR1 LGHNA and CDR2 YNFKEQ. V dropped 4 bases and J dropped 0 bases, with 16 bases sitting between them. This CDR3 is CASSPSNRGYSNQPQHF. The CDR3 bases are TGTGCCAGCAGCCCCTCTAATAGGGGGTATAGCAATCAGCCCCAGCATTTT.

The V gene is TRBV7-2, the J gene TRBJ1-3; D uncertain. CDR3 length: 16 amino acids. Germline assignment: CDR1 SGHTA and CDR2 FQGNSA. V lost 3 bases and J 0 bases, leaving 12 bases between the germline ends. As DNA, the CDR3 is TGTGCCAGCAGCTTTGCAAACACTAACTCTGGAAACACCATATATTTT. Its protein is CASSFANTNSGNTIYF.

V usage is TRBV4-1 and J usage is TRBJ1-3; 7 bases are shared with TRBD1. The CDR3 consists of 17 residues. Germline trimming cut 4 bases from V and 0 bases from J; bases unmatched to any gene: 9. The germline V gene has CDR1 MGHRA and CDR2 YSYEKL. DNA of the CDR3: TGCGCCAGCAGCCGACAGGGTTTAGTTGTCTCTGGAAACACCATATATTTT. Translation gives CASSRQGLVVSGNTIYF.

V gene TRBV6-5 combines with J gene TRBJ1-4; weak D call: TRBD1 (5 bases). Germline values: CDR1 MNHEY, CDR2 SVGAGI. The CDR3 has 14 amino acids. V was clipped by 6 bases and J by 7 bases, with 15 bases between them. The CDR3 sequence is CASSRVGLGEKLFF. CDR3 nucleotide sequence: TGTGCCAGCAGCCGAGTGGGGCTGGGTGAAAAACTGTTTTTT.

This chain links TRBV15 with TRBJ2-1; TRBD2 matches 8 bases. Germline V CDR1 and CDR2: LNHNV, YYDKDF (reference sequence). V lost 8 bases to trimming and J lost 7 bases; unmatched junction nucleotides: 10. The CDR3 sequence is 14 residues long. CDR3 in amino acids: CATQSGSITNEQFF. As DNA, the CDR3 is TGTGCCACCCAGAGCGGGAGTATCACGAATGAGCAGTTCTTC. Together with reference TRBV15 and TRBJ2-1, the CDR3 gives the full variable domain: DAMVIQNPRYQVTQFGKPVTLSCSQTLNHNVMYWYQQKSSQAPKLLFHYYDKDFNNEADTPDNFQSRRPNTSFCFLDIRSPGLGDTAMYLCATQSGSITNEQFFGPGTRLTVL.

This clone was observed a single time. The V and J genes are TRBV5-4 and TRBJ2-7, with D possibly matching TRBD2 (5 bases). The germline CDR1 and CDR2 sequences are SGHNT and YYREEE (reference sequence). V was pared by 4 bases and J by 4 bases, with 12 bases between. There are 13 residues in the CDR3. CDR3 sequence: CASSQPPGYEQYF. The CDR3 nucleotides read TGTGCCAGCAGCCAGCCCCCGGGGTACGAGCAGTACTTC. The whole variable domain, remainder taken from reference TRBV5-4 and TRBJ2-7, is ETGVTQSPTHLIKTRGQQVTLRCSSQSGHNTVSWYQQALGQGPQFIFQYYREEENGRGNFPPRFSGLQFPNYSSELNVNALELDDSALYLCASSQPPGYEQYFGPGTRLTVT.

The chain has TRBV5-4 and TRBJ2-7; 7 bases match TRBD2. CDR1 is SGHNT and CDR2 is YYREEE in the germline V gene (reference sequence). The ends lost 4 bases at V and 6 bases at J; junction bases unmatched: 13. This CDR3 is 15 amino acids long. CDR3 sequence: CASSRFGRIPGEQYF. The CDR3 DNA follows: TGTGCCAGCAGCCGATTCGGGAGGATCCCGGGCGAGCAGTACTTC.

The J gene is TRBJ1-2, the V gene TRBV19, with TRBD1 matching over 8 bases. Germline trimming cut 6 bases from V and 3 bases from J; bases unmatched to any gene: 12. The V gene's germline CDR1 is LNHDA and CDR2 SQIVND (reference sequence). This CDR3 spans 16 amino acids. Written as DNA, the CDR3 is TGTGCCAGTAGACCCCTTCAGGGGGCGGAGGACTATGGCTACACCTTC. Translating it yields CASRPLQGAEDYGYTF.

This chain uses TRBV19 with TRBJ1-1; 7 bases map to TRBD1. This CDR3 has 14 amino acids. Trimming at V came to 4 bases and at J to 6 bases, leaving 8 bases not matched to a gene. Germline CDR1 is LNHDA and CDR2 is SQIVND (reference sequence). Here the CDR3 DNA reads TGTGCCAGTAGTACGACAGGGTTTAGCGCTGAAGCTTTCTTT. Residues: CASSTTGFSAEAFF.

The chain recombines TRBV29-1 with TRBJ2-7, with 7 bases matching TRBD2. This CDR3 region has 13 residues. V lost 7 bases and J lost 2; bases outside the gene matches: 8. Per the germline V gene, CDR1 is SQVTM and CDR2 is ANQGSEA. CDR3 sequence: CSALSGITYEQYF. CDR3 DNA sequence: TGCAGCGCCCTCAGCGGGATCACCTACGAGCAGTACTTC.

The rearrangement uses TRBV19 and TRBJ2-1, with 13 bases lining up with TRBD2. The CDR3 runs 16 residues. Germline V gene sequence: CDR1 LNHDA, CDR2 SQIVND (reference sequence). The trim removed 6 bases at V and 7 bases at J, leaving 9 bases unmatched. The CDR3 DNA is TGTGCCAGTAGCATCGGACTAGCGGGAGCAGGGAATGAGCAGTTCTTC. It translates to CASSIGLAGAGNEQFF.

The CDR3 spells CASSLVGGMNTEAFF. CDR3 DNA sequence: TGTGCCAGCAGCTTGGTGGGGGGAATGAACACTGAAGCTTTCTTT. The chain combines TRBV5-8 with TRBJ1-1; D is perhaps TRBD1 (5 bases). The germline CDR1 and CDR2 sequences are SGHTS and YDEGEE. V lost 0 bases to trimming and J lost 0 bases, with 9 bases between them. This CDR3 is built from 15 residues.

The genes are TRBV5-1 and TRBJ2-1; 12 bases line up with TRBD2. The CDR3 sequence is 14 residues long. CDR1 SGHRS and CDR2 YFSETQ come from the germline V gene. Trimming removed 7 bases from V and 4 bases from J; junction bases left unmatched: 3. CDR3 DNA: TGCGCCAGCGGTACTAGCGGGGGGTACAATGAGCAGTTCTTC. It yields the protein CASGTSGGYNEQFF.

Here the CDR3 reads CASSPPGTRGTGELFF. DNA of the CDR3: TGTGCCAGCAGCCCACCGGGGACTAGAGGTACCGGGGAGCTGTTTTTT. The gene calls are TRBV7-3 and TRBJ2-2; 8 nucleotides match TRBD2. Unmatched junction bases numbered 10, after V lost 5 bases and J lost 5 bases. The CDR3 totals 16 residues. CDR1 is SGHTA, CDR2 FQGTGA, per germline.

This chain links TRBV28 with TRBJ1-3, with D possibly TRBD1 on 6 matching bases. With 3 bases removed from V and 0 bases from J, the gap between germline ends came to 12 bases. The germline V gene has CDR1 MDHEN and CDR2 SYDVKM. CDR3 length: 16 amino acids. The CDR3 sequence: CASSFAQGFSGNTIYF. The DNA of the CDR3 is TGTGCCAGCAGTTTCGCACAGGGTTTCTCTGGAAACACCATATATTTT.

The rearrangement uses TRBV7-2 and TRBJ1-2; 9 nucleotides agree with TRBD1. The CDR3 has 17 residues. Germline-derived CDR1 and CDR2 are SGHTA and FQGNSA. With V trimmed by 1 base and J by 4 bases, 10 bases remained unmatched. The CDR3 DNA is TGTGCCAGCAGCTTAGAGACCGGGACAGGGCGTATCTATGGCTACACCTTC. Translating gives CASSLETGTGRIYGYTF.

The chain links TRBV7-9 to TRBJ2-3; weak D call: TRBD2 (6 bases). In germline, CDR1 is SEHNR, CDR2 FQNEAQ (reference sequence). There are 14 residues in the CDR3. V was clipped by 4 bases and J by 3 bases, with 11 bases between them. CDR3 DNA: TGTGCCAGCAGCTCCGCCGGGGGAACAGATACGCAGTATTTT. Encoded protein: CASSSAGGTDTQYF.

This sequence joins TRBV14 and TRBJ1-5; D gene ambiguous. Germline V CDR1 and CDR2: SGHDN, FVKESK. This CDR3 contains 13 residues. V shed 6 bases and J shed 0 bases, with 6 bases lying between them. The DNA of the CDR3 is TGTGCCAGCAGTTTCGATAGCAATCAGCCCCAGCATTTT. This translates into CASSFDSNQPQHF. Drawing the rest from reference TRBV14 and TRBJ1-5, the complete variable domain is EAGVTQFPSHSVIEKGQTVTLRCDPISGHDNLYWYRRVMGKEIKFLLHFVKESKQDESGMPNNRFLAERTGGTYSTLKVQPAELEDSGVYFCASSFDSNQPQHFGDGTRLSIL.

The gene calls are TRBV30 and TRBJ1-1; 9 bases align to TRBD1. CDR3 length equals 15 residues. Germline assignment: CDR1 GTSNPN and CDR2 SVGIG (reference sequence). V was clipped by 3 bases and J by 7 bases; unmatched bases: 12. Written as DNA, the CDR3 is TGTGCCTGGAGGGGAATTACAGGGGGCTGGAATGAAGCTTTCTTT. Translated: CAWRGITGGWNEAFF. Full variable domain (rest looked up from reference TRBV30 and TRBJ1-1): SQTIHQWPATLVQPVGSPLSLECTVEGTSNPNLYWYRQAAGRGLQLLFYSVGIGQISSEVPQNLSASRPQDRQFILSSKKLLLSDSGFYLCAWRGITGGWNEAFFGQGTRLTVV.

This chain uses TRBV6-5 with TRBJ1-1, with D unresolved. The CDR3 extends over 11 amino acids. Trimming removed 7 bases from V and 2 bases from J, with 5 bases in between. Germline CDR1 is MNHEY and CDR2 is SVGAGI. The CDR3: CASTKNTEAFF. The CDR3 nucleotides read TGTGCCAGCACTAAAAACACTGAAGCTTTCTTT.

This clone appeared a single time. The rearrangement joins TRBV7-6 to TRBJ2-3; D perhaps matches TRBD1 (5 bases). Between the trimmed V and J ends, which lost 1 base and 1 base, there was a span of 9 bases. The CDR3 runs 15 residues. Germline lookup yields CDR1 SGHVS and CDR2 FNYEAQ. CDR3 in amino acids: CASSLGGVRTDTQYF. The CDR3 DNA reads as TGTGCCAGCAGCTTAGGGGGCGTACGCACAGATACGCAGTATTTT.